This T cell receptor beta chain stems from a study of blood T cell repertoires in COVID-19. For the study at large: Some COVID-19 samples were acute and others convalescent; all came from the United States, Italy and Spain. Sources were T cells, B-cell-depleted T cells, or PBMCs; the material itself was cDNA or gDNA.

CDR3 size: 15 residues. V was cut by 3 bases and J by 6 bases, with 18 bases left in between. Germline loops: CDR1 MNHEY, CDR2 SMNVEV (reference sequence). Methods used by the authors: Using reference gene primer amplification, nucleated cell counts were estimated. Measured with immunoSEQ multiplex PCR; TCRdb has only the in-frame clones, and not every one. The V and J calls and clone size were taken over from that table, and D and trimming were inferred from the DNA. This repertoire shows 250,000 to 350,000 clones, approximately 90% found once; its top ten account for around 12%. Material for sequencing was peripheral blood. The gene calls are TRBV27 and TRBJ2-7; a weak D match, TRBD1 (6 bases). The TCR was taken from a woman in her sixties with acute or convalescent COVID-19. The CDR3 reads CASSFIGVARGEQYF. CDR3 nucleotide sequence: TGTGCCAGCAGTTTTATCGGGGTCGCCAGGGGCGAGCAGTACTTC.